This is a list of T cell receptor beta chains from one sample in a study of blood T cell repertoires in COVID-19. Using immunoSEQ multiplex PCR, the repertoire was profiled, and TCRdb retains in-frame clones only, with some absent. The table includes about 67,000 clones, around 89% detected once. The sample was peripheral blood. These TCRs come from a woman in her fifties or sixties with acute or convalescent COVID-19. CDR3s include the opening cysteine and the closing phenylalanine or tryptophan. A D gene is named only where the DNA matches it firmly. Rows may omit the clone size; those that give it use once, few, many or a size class.

J gene: TRBJ2-5; clone size: NA; D gene: TRBD1; V gene: TRBV5-1; CDR3 DNA: TGCGCCAGCAGCTCGGGACAGGGGACAGGGTTGAGGATCCAAGAGACCCAGTACTTC; CDR3 protein: CASSSGQGTGLRIQETQYF
J gene: TRBJ1-2; clone size: few; D gene: NA; V gene: TRBV6-5; CDR3 DNA: TGTGCCAGCACCAATACAGGGAGTCTCTATGGCTACACCTTC; CDR3 protein: CASTNTGSLYGYTF
J gene: TRBJ2-1; clone size: NA; D gene: TRBD2; V gene: TRBV4-1; CDR3 DNA: TGCGCCAGCAGCCACCTAAGACTAGCGGACAATGAGCAGTTCTTC; CDR3 protein: CASSHLRLADNEQFF
J gene: TRBJ2-4; clone size: NA; D gene: NA; V gene: TRBV6-6; CDR3 DNA: TGTGCCAGCAGCTGGACGGGAGAAGATTACATTCAGTACTTC; CDR3 protein: CASSWTGEDYIQYF
J gene: TRBJ2-1; clone size: NA; D gene: TRBD2; V gene: TRBV27; CDR3 DNA: TGTGCCAGCACCGGACTAGCGGGAAGCCAGGAGCAGTTCTTC; CDR3 protein: CASTGLAGSQEQFF
J gene: TRBJ1-5; clone size: NA; D gene: NA; V gene: TRBV4-1; CDR3 DNA: TGCGCCAGCAGCCAACTACCCCTACTACGGGCCCAGCATTTT; CDR3 protein: CASSQLPLLRAQHF
J gene: TRBJ2-5; clone size: NA; D gene: TRBD2; V gene: TRBV27; CDR3 DNA: TGTGCCAGCTCGGGACTAGCGGGAGAGACCCAGTACTTC; CDR3 protein: CASSGLAGETQYF
J gene: TRBJ2-5; clone size: NA; D gene: NA; V gene: TRBV7-9; CDR3 DNA: TGTGCCAGCAGCTTAGATTCAGGGGCCGAAGAGACCCAGTACTTC; CDR3 protein: CASSLDSGAEETQYF
J gene: TRBJ1-6; clone size: NA; D gene: TRBD1; V gene: TRBV18; CDR3 DNA: TGTGCCAGCTCACCCCAGACAGGGGGCAATTCACCCCTCCACTTT; CDR3 protein: CASSPQTGGNSPLHF
J gene: TRBJ1-1; clone size: NA; D gene: NA; V gene: TRBV19; CDR3 DNA: TGTGCCAGTAGTGGCGGTGGGGCACCAGCGGGCACTGAAGCTTTCTTT; CDR3 protein: CASSGGGAPAGTEAFF
J gene: TRBJ1-2; clone size: NA; D gene: NA; V gene: TRBV5-4; CDR3 DNA: TGTGCCAGCAGCTTGGCTTCAGTGGATGGCTACACCTTC; CDR3 protein: CASSLASVDGYTF
J gene: TRBJ1-1; clone size: NA; D gene: NA; V gene: TRBV7-9; CDR3 DNA: TGTGCCAGCAGCCGCTCCGGGGGAGGGTCTGGCGGAAACACTGAAGCTTTCTTT; CDR3 protein: CASSRSGGGSGGNTEAFF
J gene: TRBJ1-3; clone size: NA; D gene: NA; V gene: TRBV16; CDR3 DNA: TGTGCCAGCAGCCATAGGAAAGGGGATCCCTCTGGAAACACCATATATTTT; CDR3 protein: CASSHRKGDPSGNTIYF
J gene: TRBJ1-5; clone size: NA; D gene: NA; V gene: TRBV9; CDR3 DNA: TGTGCCAGCAGCGTAGGGGGCGTAGGCAATCAGCCCCAGCATTTT; CDR3 protein: CASSVGGVGNQPQHF
J gene: TRBJ1-2; clone size: NA; D gene: TRBD1; V gene: TRBV28; CDR3 DNA: TGTGCCAGCAGAATAATCGACAGGGCCTTTGGCTATGGCTACACCTTC; CDR3 protein: CASRIIDRAFGYGYTF
J gene: TRBJ2-5; clone size: NA; D gene: NA; V gene: TRBV5-1; CDR3 DNA: TGCGCCAGCAGCCTTTTTCCTACAGAAGAGACCCAGTACTTC; CDR3 protein: CASSLFPTEETQYF
J gene: TRBJ1-6; clone size: NA; D gene: TRBD1; V gene: TRBV28; CDR3 DNA: TGTGCCAGCAGTTTCCAGGGGGGAAGTAATTCACCCCTCCACTTT; CDR3 protein: CASSFQGGSNSPLHF
J gene: TRBJ1-1; clone size: few; D gene: TRBD1; V gene: TRBV3-1/TRBV3-2; CDR3 DNA: TGTGCCAGCAGCGCCTCGACAGGGACTGAAGCTTTCTTT; CDR3 protein: CASSASTGTEAFF
J gene: TRBJ1-3; clone size: few; D gene: NA; V gene: TRBV19; CDR3 DNA: TGTGCCAGTAGCCCGGGACAAGGAAACACCATATATTTT; CDR3 protein: CASSPGQGNTIYF
J gene: TRBJ2-2; clone size: NA; D gene: NA; V gene: TRBV5-1; CDR3 DNA: TGCGCCAGCAGGGTCGTTTCAGGCGGGGAGCTGTTTTTT; CDR3 protein: CASRVVSGGELFF
J gene: TRBJ2-1; clone size: NA; D gene: NA; V gene: TRBV25-1; CDR3 DNA: TGTGCCAGCAGTGAATATAACGAGGGAGTTGAGCAGTTCTTC; CDR3 protein: CASSEYNEGVEQFF
J gene: TRBJ2-5; clone size: NA; D gene: TRBD1; V gene: TRBV6-5; CDR3 DNA: TGTGCCAGCAGGGGACAGGGGTCCCAAGAGACCCAGTACTTC; CDR3 protein: CASRGQGSQETQYF
J gene: TRBJ2-5; clone size: NA; D gene: NA; V gene: TRBV6-2/TRBV6-3; CDR3 DNA: TGTGCCAGCAGTTACTCCAGGGAGACCCAGTACTTC; CDR3 protein: CASSYSRETQYF
J gene: TRBJ1-1; clone size: NA; D gene: NA; V gene: TRBV6-5; CDR3 DNA: TGTGCCAGTGCCAGTGAATTGAACACTGAAGCTTTCTTT; CDR3 protein: CASASELNTEAFF
J gene: TRBJ1-3; clone size: few; D gene: NA; V gene: TRBV30; CDR3 DNA: TGTGCCTGGAACGCGGGGGCGGTTGGAAACACCATATATTTT; CDR3 protein: CAWNAGAVGNTIYF
J gene: TRBJ1-2; clone size: NA; D gene: NA; V gene: TRBV5-6; CDR3 DNA: TGTGCCAGCAGCTTAAGCAGCGACTATGGCTACACCTTC; CDR3 protein: CASSLSSDYGYTF
J gene: TRBJ1-5; clone size: NA; D gene: NA; V gene: TRBV27; CDR3 DNA: TGTGCCAGCAGTGCATCGGGGATTGGCATCCAGCCCCAGCATTTT; CDR3 protein: CASSASGIGIQPQHF
J gene: TRBJ2-1; clone size: NA; D gene: TRBD2; V gene: TRBV5-4; CDR3 DNA: TGTGCCAGCAGCATGGAGGGACTAGCCACCTACAATGAGCAGTTCTTC; CDR3 protein: CASSMEGLATYNEQFF
J gene: TRBJ1-1; clone size: NA; D gene: TRBD1; V gene: TRBV6-6; CDR3 DNA: TGTGCCAGCCATGACAGGGGCCCAGTGAACACTGAAGCTTTCTTT; CDR3 protein: CASHDRGPVNTEAFF
J gene: TRBJ1-2; clone size: NA; D gene: TRBD1; V gene: TRBV3-1/TRBV3-2; CDR3 DNA: TGTGCCAGCAGCCAAGTGACAGGGGGAGGGAACTATGGCTACACCTTC; CDR3 protein: CASSQVTGGGNYGYTF
J gene: TRBJ2-5; clone size: NA; D gene: NA; V gene: TRBV20-1; CDR3 DNA: TGCAGTGCGGGAGCGGAGACCCAGTACTTC; CDR3 protein: CSAGAETQYF
J gene: TRBJ1-1; clone size: once; D gene: NA; V gene: TRBV29-1; CDR3 DNA: TGCAGCGTTGCCCCGGTCACGAACACTGAAGCTTTCTTT; CDR3 protein: CSVAPVTNTEAFF
J gene: TRBJ1-5; clone size: NA; D gene: NA; V gene: TRBV18; CDR3 DNA: TGTGCCAGCTCACCACGGCGGTTTACAAATCAGCCCCAGCATTTT; CDR3 protein: CASSPRRFTNQPQHF
J gene: TRBJ2-5; clone size: NA; D gene: TRBD2; V gene: TRBV10-2; CDR3 DNA: TGCGCCAGCAGTGAGAGGCTAGCGGGAGCAGGGACCCAGTACTTC; CDR3 protein: CASSERLAGAGTQYF
J gene: TRBJ1-1; clone size: NA; D gene: NA; V gene: TRBV28; CDR3 DNA: TGTGCCAGCAGTCCCCCGCAGGGCCCTGAAGCTTTCTTT; CDR3 protein: CASSPPQGPEAFF
J gene: TRBJ1-1; clone size: NA; D gene: NA; V gene: TRBV5-1; CDR3 DNA: TGCGCCAGCAGCTTCAGAAGTCTCATGAACACTGAAGCTTTCTTT; CDR3 protein: CASSFRSLMNTEAFF
J gene: TRBJ2-2; clone size: once; D gene: NA; V gene: TRBV3-1/TRBV3-2; CDR3 DNA: TGTGCCACAAGCTTCGGACACGCGAACACCGGGGAGCTGTTTTTT; CDR3 protein: CATSFGHANTGELFF
J gene: TRBJ1-5; clone size: NA; D gene: NA; V gene: TRBV19; CDR3 DNA: TGTGCCAGTAGTATAGATCGTTTAAGGGGAACACAGCCCCAGCATTTT; CDR3 protein: CASSIDRLRGTQPQHF
J gene: TRBJ2-5; clone size: NA; D gene: NA; V gene: TRBV5-6; CDR3 DNA: TGTGCCAGCAGCTTGGGGGGCCGGCCCGAGGAGACCCAGTACTTC; CDR3 protein: CASSLGGRPEETQYF
J gene: TRBJ2-6; clone size: NA; D gene: NA; V gene: TRBV10-3; CDR3 DNA: TGTGCCATCAGTGAGTCGACATTTGGGGCCAACGTCCTGACTTTC; CDR3 protein: CAISESTFGANVLTF
J gene: TRBJ2-5; clone size: NA; D gene: TRBD1; V gene: TRBV5-1; CDR3 DNA: TGCGCCAGCAGCCGACAGGGGGTCAGAGAGACCCAGTACTTC; CDR3 protein: CASSRQGVRETQYF
J gene: TRBJ2-1; clone size: NA; D gene: TRBD1; V gene: TRBV3-1/TRBV3-2; CDR3 DNA: TGTGCCAGCAGTCGTTTCTGGGACAGGGGGCACGATGAGCAGTTCTTC; CDR3 protein: CASSRFWDRGHDEQFF
J gene: TRBJ2-1; clone size: NA; D gene: TRBD2; V gene: TRBV5-1; CDR3 DNA: TGCGCCAGCAGGGGAGCTAGCGGGGGTGATGAGCAGTTCTTC; CDR3 protein: CASRGASGGDEQFF
J gene: TRBJ2-3; clone size: NA; D gene: NA; V gene: TRBV5-1; CDR3 DNA: TGCGCCAGCAGCTTGCTGACTCGAGACACAGATACGCAGTATTTT; CDR3 protein: CASSLLTRDTDTQYF
J gene: TRBJ2-1; clone size: NA; D gene: NA; V gene: TRBV14; CDR3 DNA: TGTGCCAGCAGCGCCAGGGGTCCGCGGCAGTTCTTC; CDR3 protein: CASSARGPRQFF
J gene: TRBJ1-1; clone size: NA; D gene: NA; V gene: TRBV6-5; CDR3 DNA: TGTGCCAGCAGCGACGACCGGGAGAGGGCTTTCTTT; CDR3 protein: CASSDDRERAFF
J gene: TRBJ1-4; clone size: NA; D gene: NA; V gene: TRBV6-2/TRBV6-3; CDR3 DNA: TGTGCCAGCAGTTACTCAGGGGTTGTCGCAACTAATGAAAAACTGTTTTTT; CDR3 protein: CASSYSGVVATNEKLFF
J gene: TRBJ1-2; clone size: NA; D gene: NA; V gene: TRBV5-1; CDR3 DNA: TGCGCCAGCAGCTTGCGAACAGGGAATAACTATGGCTACACCTTC; CDR3 protein: CASSLRTGNNYGYTF